Listed below are T cell receptor beta chains from one sample, sequenced in a study of CD8 T cells in Susac syndrome. TCRdb ran MiXCR on the immunoSEQ multiplex PCR reads and lists one entry per CDR3 protein. The table has 200,000 to 300,000 distinct CDR3 sequences, 90% to 95% seen once; the top ten hold roughly 0.07%. The specimen was CD4+ T cells from PBMCs. The receptors here all came from a human donor with multiple sclerosis. Both conserved end residues are trimmed from each CDR3. Clone size is stated in some rows and not others, as once, few, many or a class when expanded.

V,size,J,CDR3
TRBV30,-,TRBJ1-1,AWSLGTGSPAF
TRBV5-1,-,TRBJ2-5,ASRPSFATANTETQY
TRBV18,-,TRBJ2-3,ASSPVEVDTQY
TRBV5-4,-,TRBJ2-1,ASSTARITNEQF
TRBV7-3,-,TRBJ2-3,ASSLRPISSDTQY
TRBV23-1,-,TRBJ2-4,ASSPPGPERGKNIQY
TRBV15,-,TRBJ2-7,ATAERGSFGEQY
TRBV27,-,TRBJ2-7,ASGGTGYNTPEQY
TRBV4-1,-,TRBJ1-1,ASSQDGDSPRLWAF
TRBV6-2/TRBV6-3,once,TRBJ2-4,ASSYFSGNIQY
TRBV27,-,TRBJ1-2,ASSTPGQGYGYT
TRBV12-3/TRBV12-4,-,TRBJ2-7,ASRGPTTYEQY
TRBV20-1,-,TRBJ1-2,SARVPGSPNYGYT
TRBV5-6,once,TRBJ1-5,ASSRSDREQGQPQH
TRBV12-3/TRBV12-4,-,TRBJ2-3,ASSPLAGGVDTQY
TRBV4-2,-,TRBJ2-4,ASSPTSGLAGGQNIQY
TRBV3-1,-,TRBJ1-2,ASSQLDSGYGYT
TRBV25-1,-,TRBJ1-1,ASGQGKAF
TRBV7-3,-,TRBJ2-5,ASSFGAGGTLVKETQY
TRBV6-4,once,TRBJ2-2,ASSLEGGGTGELF
TRBV24-1,-,TRBJ2-3,ATSESTGGRADTQY
TRBV6-1,-,TRBJ1-4,ASSEMPQGAGEKLF
TRBV7-3,-,TRBJ2-5,ASSLMGSAETQY
TRBV4-1,-,TRBJ2-6,ASSQDRGAVRGTGANVLT
TRBV5-4,-,TRBJ2-1,ASSYLPGLSSYNEQF
TRBV20-1,few,TRBJ1-2,SAFTGTGTNYGYT
TRBV5-4,-,TRBJ1-1,ASSSRVGAVTEAF
TRBV12-3/TRBV12-4,-,TRBJ2-1,ASGIRGTVLNEQF
TRBV18,once,TRBJ2-5,ASSPIQVQETQY
TRBV24-1,-,TRBJ1-1,ATKREGQGRMSMNTEAF
TRBV6-5,once,TRBJ1-6,ASSYLGNSPLH
TRBV10-3,-,TRBJ1-5,AISEEGDYQPQH
TRBV6-1,-,TRBJ1-2,ASSEWGGTV
TRBV7-2,-,TRBJ1-6,ASSLHRGFNSPLH
TRBV19,-,TRBJ2-1,ASNLLAGGLGNEQF
TRBV11-2,-,TRBJ2-5,ASSPRQGWLETQY
TRBV20-1,-,TRBJ2-7,SADRGSQHEQY
TRBV7-2,-,TRBJ1-2,ASSLLSRGYT
TRBV4-1,-,TRBJ2-3,ASSQQPGVTQY
TRBV12-3/TRBV12-4,-,TRBJ1-6,ASTVGGPLH
TRBV29-1,-,TRBJ2-3,SVEGTGADTQY
TRBV11-2,-,TRBJ2-5,ASSSGLAVETQY
TRBV7-6,-,TRBJ1-2,ASSGGTGEGYT
TRBV29-1,-,TRBJ1-5,SVASGGASNQPQH
TRBV20-1,-,TRBJ2-7,SASDPSGGYEQY
TRBV20-1,once,TRBJ2-1,SALDFEQF
TRBV10-3,once,TRBJ2-2,AVAGSRAGELF
TRBV7-9,-,TRBJ1-4,ASTPGRAVNEKLF
TRBV11-2,-,TRBJ1-4,ASSLDRIAANEKLF
TRBV7-9,-,TRBJ1-2,ASSLARTGSGYT
TRBV5-1,-,TRBJ1-2,ASSLEVGGADGYT
TRBV5-1,-,TRBJ2-5,ASSTGLAGGDQETQY
TRBV7-2,-,TRBJ1-2,ASSLGGGGSNYGYT